This is a list of T cell receptor beta chains from one sample in a study of graft-versus-host responses after intestinal transplantation. Data came from immunoSEQ multiplex PCR; TCRdb stores just in-frame clones and leaves some out. The sample has 6,500 to 7,500 clones, around 30% seen once. Material: alloreactive CD4+ T cells from a mixed lymphocyte reaction culture, obtained before transplantation. Receptor source: a human patient who was an organ donor for intestinal transplantation. The CDR3 runs from the conserved cysteine through the conserved F or W. A D gene is named only where the DNA matches it firmly. Size is omitted from some rows. Given values are once, few, many or a class for expanded clones.

D	J	V	size	CDR3	DNA
NA	TRBJ1-1	TRBV7-3	medium-sized	CASSSTRDTEAFF	TGTGCCAGCAGCTCGACCCGGGACACTGAAGCTTTCTTT
TRBD1	TRBJ1-2	TRBV28	few	CASRAYTGGYLLSYGYTF	TGTGCCAGCAGGGCCTACACAGGGGGCTACTTACTCTCATATGGCTACACCTTC
TRBD1	TRBJ2-4	TRBV19	NA	CASSIPGDRTIQYF	TGTGCCAGTAGTATACCCGGGGACAGGACCATTCAGTACTTC
NA	TRBJ2-2	TRBV7-9	NA	CASSYRGPPRELFF	TGTGCCAGCAGTTACCGAGGGCCACCAAGGGAGCTGTTTTTT
NA	TRBJ2-1	TRBV10-3	NA	CAISEQGFTKYNEQFF	TGTGCCATCAGTGAACAGGGTTTTACAAAATACAATGAGCAGTTCTTC
TRBD1	TRBJ1-1	TRBV7-2	NA	CASSLAGTERNTEAFF	TGTGCCAGCAGCTTAGCTGGGACAGAGCGGAACACTGAAGCTTTCTTT
NA	TRBJ1-2	TRBV11-2	NA	CASSPREGGSSFYGYTF	TGTGCCAGCAGCCCGCGCGAAGGCGGCAGCTCTTTCTATGGCTACACCTTC
NA	TRBJ2-3	TRBV5-1	NA	CASSPPTVLTDTQYF	TGCGCCAGCAGCCCTCCGACAGTTCTCACAGATACGCAGTATTTT
TRBD2	TRBJ2-2	TRBV6-1	NA	CASTNRDYQGGELFF	TGTGCCAGCACAAACCGGGACTATCAGGGCGGGGAGCTGTTTTTT
NA	TRBJ2-3	TRBV9	medium-sized	CASSTRDFADTQYF	TGTGCCAGCAGCACAAGGGACTTTGCAGATACGCAGTATTTT
TRBD2	TRBJ2-7	TRBV6-5	NA	CASQTSGTYEQYF	TGTGCCAGCCAGACTAGCGGGACCTACGAGCAGTACTTC
NA	TRBJ2-2	TRBV7-3	few	CASSLFRTKNTGELFF	TGTGCCAGCAGCTTATTTCGGACTAAAAACACCGGGGAGCTGTTTTTT
NA	TRBJ1-5	TRBV11-2	NA	CASSPRPHRVYSNQPQHF	TGTGCCAGCAGCCCGCGCCCGCACAGGGTCTATAGCAATCAGCCCCAGCATTTT
TRBD2	TRBJ2-7	TRBV7-2	few	CASSLYPRGRAYEQYF	TGTGCCAGCAGCTTATACCCCCGCGGGAGGGCCTACGAGCAGTACTTC
NA	TRBJ1-5	TRBV12-5	NA	CASGLGANQPQHF	TGTGCTAGTGGTTTGGGGGCAAATCAGCCCCAGCATTTT
NA	TRBJ2-2	TRBV4-1	few	CASSLTLGRGGRELFF	TGTGCCAGCAGCCTTACCTTGGGGAGGGGGGGCCGGGAGCTGTTTTTT
NA	TRBJ1-1	TRBV19	NA	CASTVGSGTEAFF	TGTGCCAGTACCGTGGGGAGTGGAACTGAAGCTTTCTTT
TRBD2	TRBJ2-6	TRBV5-4	few	CASSQERGSGANVLTF	TGTGCCAGCAGCCAAGAGCGGGGCTCTGGGGCCAACGTCCTGACTTTC
TRBD1	TRBJ1-5	TRBV28	medium-sized	CASRLDRAYQPQHF	TGTGCCAGCAGGCTAGACAGGGCTTATCAGCCCCAGCATTTT
TRBD1	TRBJ1-6	TRBV30	few	CAWSVQGTSSYDSPLRF	TGTGCCTGGAGTGTACAGGGGACAAGCTCCTATGATTCACCCCTCCGCTTT
TRBD1	TRBJ2-7	TRBV7-2	medium-sized	CASRSTGDTYEQYF	TGTGCCAGCAGGTCGACAGGGGATACCTACGAGCAGTACTTC
TRBD1	TRBJ2-7	TRBV7-9	NA	CASSLREQGAYEQYF	TGTGCCAGCAGCTTGAGGGAACAGGGGGCCTACGAGCAGTACTTC